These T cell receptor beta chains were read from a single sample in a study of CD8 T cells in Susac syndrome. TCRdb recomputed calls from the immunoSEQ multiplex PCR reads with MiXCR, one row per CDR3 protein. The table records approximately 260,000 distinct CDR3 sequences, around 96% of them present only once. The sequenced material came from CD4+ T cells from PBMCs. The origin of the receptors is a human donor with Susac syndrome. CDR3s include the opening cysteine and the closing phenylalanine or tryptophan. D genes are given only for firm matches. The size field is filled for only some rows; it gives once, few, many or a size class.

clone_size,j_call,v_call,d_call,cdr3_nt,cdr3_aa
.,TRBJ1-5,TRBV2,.,TGTGCCAGCAGTTTAGAGACAGCTAGACTTAGCAATCAGCCCCAGCATTTT,CASSLETARLSNQPQHF
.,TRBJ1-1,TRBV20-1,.,TGCAGTGCTGCTGGAAGCACTAACACTGAAGCTTTCTTT,CSAAGSTNTEAFF
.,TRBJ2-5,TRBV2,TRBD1,TGTGCCAGCCGACAGGGTTGGGAGACCCAGTACTTC,CASRQGWETQYF
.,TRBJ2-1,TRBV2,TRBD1,TGTGCCAGGACAGGGGATGTAGGGAACAATGAGCAGTTCTTC,CARTGDVGNNEQFF
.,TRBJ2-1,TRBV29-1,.,TGCAGCGTTGAATCGGCAGCGAATGAGCAGTTCTTC,CSVESAANEQFF
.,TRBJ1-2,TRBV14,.,TGTGCCAGCAGCCAAAGACATACTCCCCTTGGGTATGGCTACACCTTC,CASSQRHTPLGYGYTF
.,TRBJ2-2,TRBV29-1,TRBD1,TGCAGCGTTGTTCCGGACAGGTCCCCCGGGGAGCTGTTTTTT,CSVVPDRSPGELFF
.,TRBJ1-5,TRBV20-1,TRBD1,TGCAGTGCGCGGACAGGGCGCAATCAGCCCCAGCATTTT,CSARTGRNQPQHF
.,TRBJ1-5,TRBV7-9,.,TGTGCCAGCAGCCCTGGGGACCTCTCGAATCAGCCCCAGCATTTT,CASSPGDLSNQPQHF
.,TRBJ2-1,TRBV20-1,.,TGCAGTGCTAGCCAGGGGCATGAGCAGTTCTTC,CSASQGHEQFF
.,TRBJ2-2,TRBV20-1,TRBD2,TGCAGTGCCAAGGGACTAGCGGGTGGAGCGAACACCGGGGAGCTGTTTTTT,CSAKGLAGGANTGELFF
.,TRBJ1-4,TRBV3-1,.,TGTGCCAGCAGCCATTTTACCCGGGACCATGAAAAACTGTTTTTT,CASSHFTRDHEKLFF
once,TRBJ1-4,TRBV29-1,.,TGCAGCGTTGCGGGGGCGGGGAATGAAAAACTGTTTTTT,CSVAGAGNEKLFF
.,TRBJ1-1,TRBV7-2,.,TGTGCCAGCCTCGGGGTTGCAACTGAAGCTTTCTTT,CASLGVATEAFF
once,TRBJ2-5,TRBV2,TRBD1,TGTGCCAGCAGCGTCCCGGGACAGGGTCCGGGGGCGTACTTC,CASSVPGQGPGAYF
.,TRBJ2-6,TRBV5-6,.,TGTGCCAGCAGCTTTCGCAGAGCAGACTCTGGGGCCAACGTCCTGACTTTC,CASSFRRADSGANVLTF
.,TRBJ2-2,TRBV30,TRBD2,TGTGCCTGGATCATCGGGAGGGACACCGGGGAGCTGTTTTTT,CAWIIGRDTGELFF
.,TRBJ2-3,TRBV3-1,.,TGTGCCAGCAGCCAAGGGCCCGTAGGCACAGATACGCAGTATTTT,CASSQGPVGTDTQYF
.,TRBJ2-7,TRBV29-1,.,TGCAGCGCCCGGAGGGCAGGGGTGGAGCAGTACTTC,CSARRAGVEQYF
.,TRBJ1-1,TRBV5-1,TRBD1,TGCGCCAGCAGCTTGGAGGGACAGGGGACGGCTTTCTTT,CASSLEGQGTAFF
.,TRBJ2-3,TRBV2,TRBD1,TGTGCCAGCAGTTCGGACAGGGTTAGAGATACGCAGTATTTT,CASSSDRVRDTQYF
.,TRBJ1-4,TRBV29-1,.,TGCAGCGTTGATGGGGCCACCTTGGGGGAGGTGTTTTTT,CSVDGATLGEVFF
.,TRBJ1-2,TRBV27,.,TGTGCCAGCAGCCTCTGGAGTAACTATGGCTACACCTTC,CASSLWSNYGYTF
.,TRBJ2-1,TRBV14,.,TGTGCCAGCAGCCCCTCGAACGCGAGGTCCTACAATGAGCAGTTCTTC,CASSPSNARSYNEQFF
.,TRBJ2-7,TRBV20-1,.,TGCAGTGGTCGTGGCGGGCTTCGCCTCGAGCAGTACTTC,CSGRGGLRLEQYF
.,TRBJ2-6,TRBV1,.,TGCACCAGCAGCCAAAGTGTGAGTCATCCATCTGGGGCCAACGTCCTGACTTTC,CTSSQSVSHPSGANVLTF
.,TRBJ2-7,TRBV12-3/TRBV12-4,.,TGTGCCAGCACCAGGGTCGCGGGACCCTCGGGCTACGAGCAGTACTTC,CASTRVAGPSGYEQYF
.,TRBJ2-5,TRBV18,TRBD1,TGTGCCAGCTCACGTGACAGGGCCGATCAAGAGACCCAGTACTTC,CASSRDRADQETQYF
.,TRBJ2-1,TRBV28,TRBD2,TGTGCCAGCAGGGACCTTAGGGGACTAGCACGGGAGAATGAGCAGTTCTTC,CASRDLRGLARENEQFF
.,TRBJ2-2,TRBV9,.,TGTGCCAGCAGCGTAAATGTCAGAGGCGCCGGGGAGCTGTTTTTT,CASSVNVRGAGELFF
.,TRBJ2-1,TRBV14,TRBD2,TGTGCCAGCAGCCCACTAGCGGGAGTTTTCAATGAGCAGTTCTTC,CASSPLAGVFNEQFF
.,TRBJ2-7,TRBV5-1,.,TGCGCCAGCAGCCCGACCCGGGACTTCGATGGGTCCTACGAGCAGTACTTC,CASSPTRDFDGSYEQYF
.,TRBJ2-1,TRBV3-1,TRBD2,TGTGCCAGCAGCCATGTTCTTAGCGGGAGATACAATGAGCAGTTCTTC,CASSHVLSGRYNEQFF
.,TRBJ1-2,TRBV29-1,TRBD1,TGCAGCGGAGGAATAGAGGGGGCGGGTGGCTACACCTTC,CSGGIEGAGGYTF
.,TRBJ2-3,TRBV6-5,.,TGTGCCAGCACTCCTAGTTGGTCAGATACGCAGTATTTT,CASTPSWSDTQYF
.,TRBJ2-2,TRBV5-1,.,TGCGCCAGCAGCCTTCAGACTACTAACACCGGGGAGCTGTTTTTT,CASSLQTTNTGELFF
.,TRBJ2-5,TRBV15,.,TGTGCCACCAGCAGAGTGGGGGAAGAGACCCAGTACTTC,CATSRVGEETQYF
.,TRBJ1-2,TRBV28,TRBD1,TGTGCCAGCAGTTTAGCAGGGGGCAAAGATGGCTACACCTTC,CASSLAGGKDGYTF
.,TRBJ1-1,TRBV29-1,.,TGCAGCGTTGAAGAAAGGGCGGGGACTGAAGCTTTCTTT,CSVEERAGTEAFF
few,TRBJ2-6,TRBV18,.,TGTGCCAGCTCTGAGGCTCGCGGGGCCAACGTCCTGACTTTC,CASSEARGANVLTF
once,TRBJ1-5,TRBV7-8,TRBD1,TGTGCCAGCAGCTACACGGGACAGGGGGGCCAGCCCCAGCATTTT,CASSYTGQGGQPQHF
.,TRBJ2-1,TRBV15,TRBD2,TGTGCCACCAGCAGGCTGCGGGAGGGCCGGGGCAATGAGCAGTTCTTC,CATSRLREGRGNEQFF
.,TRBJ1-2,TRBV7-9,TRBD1,TGTGCCAGCAGCTCATTGTCAGGGGGAGGCAACTATGGCTACACCTTC,CASSSLSGGGNYGYTF
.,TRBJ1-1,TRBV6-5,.,TGTGCCAGCAGTTACTCGACGGGGGCCCCTGAAGCTTTCTTT,CASSYSTGAPEAFF
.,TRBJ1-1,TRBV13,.,TGTGCCAGCAGCTTAGCACCCCCCACTGAAGCTTTCTTT,CASSLAPPTEAFF